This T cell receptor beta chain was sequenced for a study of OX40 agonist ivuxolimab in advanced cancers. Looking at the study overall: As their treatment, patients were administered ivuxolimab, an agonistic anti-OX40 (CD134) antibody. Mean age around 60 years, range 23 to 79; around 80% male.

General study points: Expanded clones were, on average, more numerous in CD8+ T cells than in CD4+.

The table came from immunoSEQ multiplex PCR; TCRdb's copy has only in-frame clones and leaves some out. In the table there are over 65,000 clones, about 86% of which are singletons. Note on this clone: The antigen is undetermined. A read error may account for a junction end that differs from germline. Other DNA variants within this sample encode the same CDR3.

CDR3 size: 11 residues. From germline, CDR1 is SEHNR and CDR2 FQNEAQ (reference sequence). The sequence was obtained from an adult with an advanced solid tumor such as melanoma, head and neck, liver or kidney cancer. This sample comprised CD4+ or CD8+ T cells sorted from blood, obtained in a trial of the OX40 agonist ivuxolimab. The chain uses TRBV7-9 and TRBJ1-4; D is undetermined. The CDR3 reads CASSPNEKLFF. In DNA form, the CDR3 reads TGTGCCAGCAGCCCTAACGAAAAACTGTTTTTT.